This T cell receptor beta chain emerged from a study of blood T cell repertoires in COVID-19. Study at large: Some COVID-19 samples were acute and others convalescent; all came from the United States, Italy and Spain. From T cells, B-cell-depleted T cells, or PBMCs came the material, which was cDNA or gDNA.

Sequencing was performed with immunoSEQ multiplex PCR; in TCRdb, only in-frame clones are kept and a portion is missing. The table includes 140,000 or so clones, around 84% detected once. This TCR came from a woman between 50 and 59 years old with acute or convalescent COVID-19. The sequenced material came from peripheral blood.

In DNA form, the CDR3 reads TGTGCCAGCAGCCAAGATAGAGTGAGCAGGGCGAACACCGGGGAGCTGTTTTTT. Protein: CASSQDRVSRANTGELFF. This chain uses TRBV4-2 with TRBJ2-2; tentatively, D is TRBD1 (5 bases). This CDR3 is 18 amino acids long. V was cut by 0 bases and J by 0 bases, with 14 bases left in between. Germline V CDR1 and CDR2: LGHNA, YNFKEQ.